Shown below are 21 T cell receptor beta chains from a single sample sequenced in a study of patients and donors after allogeneic stem cell transplantation. TCRdb re-called the RT-PCR reads with MiXCR, one entry per CDR3 protein. The table has roughly 880,000 distinct CDR3 sequences, approximately 19% seen once. The sample comprised blood, either unsorted or a sorted T cell fraction (not recorded which). The origin of the receptors is a human donor who was either an allogeneic HSCT recipient or a stem cell or donor lymphocyte infusion donor (not recorded which). It is not recorded whose cells these are; they may come from a transplant donor.

This clonotype occurred a few times. J is TRBJ2-1 and V is TRBV20-1; tentatively, D is TRBD2 (6 bases). The germline CDR1 and CDR2 sequences are DFQATT and SNEGSKA (reference sequence). CDR3 size: 18 residues. The V end lost 0 bases, the J end lost 6 bases, and 24 bases lay between the germline ends. DNA of the CDR3: TGCAGTGCTAGAGATTTGCGGGGCCGCTCCTCCAGGCTCAATGAGCAGTTCTTC. This sequence encodes CSARDLRGRSSRLNEQFF.

This clonotype appeared many times. The chain employs TRBV12-3 or TRBV12-4 and TRBJ2-1; TRBD2 matches at 11 bases. With V trimmed by 3 bases and J by 4 bases, 5 bases remained unmatched. The CDR3 sequence is 16 residues long. CDR3 loop: CASSLLAGGLYNEQFF. CDR3 DNA sequence: TGTGCCAGCAGTTTGCTAGCGGGAGGCCTGTACAATGAGCAGTTCTTC.

This clonotype was detected many times. The chain couples TRBV5-1 to TRBJ2-5; unclear D gene. The CDR3 consists of 15 residues. Germline values: CDR1 SGHRS, CDR2 YFSETQ. The V gene lost 0 bases and the J gene lost 2 bases, with 11 bases spanning the gap. CDR3 nucleotides: TGCGCCAGCAGCTTGGTTGTCAACTTGCAAGAGACCCAGTACTTC. Protein product: CASSLVVNLQETQYF. The complete variable domain, with remaining parts taken from reference TRBV5-1 and TRBJ2-5, reads KAGVTQTPRYLIKTRGQQVTLSCSPISGHRSVSWYQQTPGQGLQFLFEYFSETQRNKGNFPGRFSGRQFSNSRSEMNVSTLELGDSALYLCASSLVVNLQETQYFGPGTRLLVL.

The chain employs TRBV3-1 and TRBJ1-1; a possible D gene is TRBD1 (6 bases). Trimming shortened V by 6 bases and J by 1 base, and 15 bases separated the two germline ends. Germline V CDR1 and CDR2: LGHDT, YNNKEL (reference sequence). This CDR3 has 15 amino acids. CDR3 in DNA: TGTGCCAGCAGTCGCGGGACACGGGAGAACACTGAAGCTTTCTTT. This translates into CASSRGTRENTEAFF.

This clonotype came up a few times. The gene calls are TRBV5-1 and TRBJ2-5; 7 bases are a match to TRBD2. Germline V lookup: CDR1 SGHRS, CDR2 YFSETQ. J gave up 1 base and V 1 base, and 1 base lay outside the gene matches. CDR3 length: 14 residues. CDR3: CASSLTSVQETQYF. The CDR3 DNA sequence: TGCGCCAGCAGCTTGACTAGCGTCCAAGAGACCCAGTACTTC.

This clonotype was counted only a few times. This chain links TRBV20-1 with TRBJ2-3; 13 positions agree with TRBD2. Germline V gene sequence: CDR1 DFQATT, CDR2 SNEGSKA (reference sequence). The CDR3 runs 14 residues. With 5 bases clipped from V and 8 bases from J, the junction kept 7 bases outside the gene matches. The CDR3 DNA is TGCAGTGCTCCACTAGCGGGAGGGCCAGGTACGCAGTATTTT. Translated, it gives CSAPLAGGPGTQYF.

The rearrangement links TRBV11-2 to TRBJ2-7; a weak D match, TRBD2 (6 bases). Germline V gene sequence: CDR1 SGHAT, CDR2 FQNNGV. V shed 6 bases and J shed 0 bases, with 24 bases lying between them. The CDR3 length is 18 residues. The CDR3 DNA reads as TGTGCCAGCAGACCAATTTCGGCCACCCGGGACTCCTCCTACGAGCAGTACTTC. Translated, it gives CASRPISATRDSSYEQYF.

This chain uses TRBV19 with TRBJ2-1; the match to TRBD2 covers 15 bases. The CDR3 sequence is 20 residues long. From germline, CDR1 is LNHDA and CDR2 SQIVND (reference sequence). V shed 4 bases and J 2 bases; nucleotides not matched to a gene: 12. CDR3 coding DNA: TGTGCCAGTAGTACTAAGGGACTAGCGGGAGGCCACTACGCCTACAATGAGCAGTTCTTC. This gives the protein CASSTKGLAGGHYAYNEQFF.

This clonotype occurred a few times. J is TRBJ1-2 and V is TRBV20-1; 7 nucleotides match TRBD1. Germline values: CDR1 DFQATT, CDR2 SNEGSKA (reference sequence). The trim removed 8 bases at V and 5 bases at J, leaving 14 bases unmatched. This CDR3 contains 14 residues. The CDR3 bases are TGCAGTCCCGGGGGGGACAGCCGAATTTATGGCTACACCTTC. Its translation is CSPGGDSRIYGYTF.

The chain links TRBV2 to TRBJ2-5; D uncertain. V lost 4 bases and J lost 0, with 9 bases in between. This CDR3 is 14 amino acids long. Germline V gene sequence: CDR1 SNHLY, CDR2 FYNNEI. The CDR3 bases are TGTGCCAGCAGTGCCATTACTCACCAAGAGACCCAGTACTTC. This encodes CASSAITHQETQYF.

This chain links TRBV7-9 with TRBJ2-1, with D tentatively TRBD1 or TRBD2 (5 bases each). V lost 5 bases to trimming and J lost 5 bases, with 13 bases between them. Germline V gene lookup returns CDR1 SEHNR and CDR2 FQNEAQ (reference sequence). There are 14 residues in the CDR3. The CDR3 nucleotides read TGTGCCAGCAGCCTTCGTGGGGGTAACAATGAGCAGTTCTTC. Protein product: CASSLRGGNNEQFF. Supplemented by reference TRBV7-9 and TRBJ2-1, the full variable domain reads DTGVSQNPRHKITKRGQNVTFRCDPISEHNRLYWYRQTLGQGPEFLTYFQNEAQLEKSRLLSDRFSAERPKGSFSTLEIQRTEQGDSAMYLCASSLRGGNNEQFFGPGTRLTVL.

The chain recombines TRBV13 with TRBJ2-1, with D possibly being TRBD2 (5 bases). The germline gives CDR1 PRHDT, CDR2 FYEKMQ (reference sequence). This CDR3 comprises 16 residues. V lost 1 base and J 7 bases, leaving 17 bases between the germline ends. This CDR3 is CASSLAAKLGRNEQFF. CDR3 nucleotide sequence: TGTGCCAGCAGCTTAGCGGCCAAACTAGGCCGAAATGAGCAGTTCTTC.

This clonotype was detected many times. The chain carries TRBV12-3 or TRBV12-4 and TRBJ1-2, with TRBD1 as a possible D gene (5 bases). Trimming stripped 3 bases from V and 7 bases from J, with 12 bases between. CDR3 length: 13 residues. The CDR3 DNA reads TGTGCCAGCAGTTTGGGGGGGTCTGGTGGCTACACCTTC. Translated: CASSLGGSGGYTF.

This clonotype was observed a handful of times. The chain links TRBV2 to TRBJ1-3, with no clear D. V was shortened by 7 bases and J by 0 bases, with 10 bases between the two germline ends. This CDR3 region has 14 residues. CDR1 SNHLY and CDR2 FYNNEI come from the germline V gene. This CDR3 reads CASNVPTSGNTIYF. The CDR3 DNA reads as TGTGCCAGCAACGTGCCCACCTCTGGAAACACCATATATTTT.

This clonotype has only a few counts. In DNA, the CDR3 is TGTGCCAGCTCACCAAGGGACAGGGTTGCCGGGGAGCTGTTTTTT. Translation gives CASSPRDRVAGELFF. This sequence joins TRBV18 and TRBJ2-2, with 9 bases that match TRBD1. This CDR3 comprises 15 residues. Germline V gene data show CDR1 as KGHSH and CDR2 as LQKENI. J was trimmed by 6 bases and V by 2 bases; bases with no gene match: 4.

This clonotype showed up just a few times. This chain connects TRBV11-2 to TRBJ2-4, with D perhaps TRBD1 (6 bases). The germline V gene has CDR1 SGHAT and CDR2 FQNNGV. This CDR3 spans 19 amino acids. Trimming took off 6 bases at V and 0 bases at J, with 24 bases between the two ends. The CDR3 coding sequence is TGTGCCAGCAGAGGCCCCGGGACACCAGGATATCTAGCCAAAAACATTCAGTACTTC. Translating gives CASRGPGTPGYLAKNIQYF.

The chain is built from TRBV20-1 and TRBJ2-2; D is ambiguous. The V end was cut by 3 bases, the J end by 0 bases, with 5 bases between. CDR3 length: 13 residues. CDR1 is DFQATT, CDR2 SNEGSKA, per germline (reference sequence). CDR3 protein: CSASETNTGELFF. The CDR3 bases are TGCAGTGCTAGTGAGACGAACACCGGGGAGCTGTTTTTT.

The J gene is TRBJ2-3, the V gene TRBV5-6, with TRBD2 matching 10 bases. V dropped 4 bases and J dropped 3; count of bases not matched to a gene: 5. The CDR3 spans 15 residues. Per the germline V gene, CDR1 is SGHDT and CDR2 is YYEEEE. The CDR3 protein is CASSRSGRVTDTQYF. CDR3 bases: TGTGCCAGCAGCCGGAGCGGGAGGGTAACAGATACGCAGTATTTT.

This clonotype has only a few counts. The genes are TRBV9 and TRBJ2-5; 10 bases line up with TRBD2. CDR1 SGDLS and CDR2 YYNGEE come from the germline V gene. V gave up 4 bases and J gave up 3 bases; unmatched junction bases: 9. This CDR3 is built from 16 residues. The CDR3 here is CASSPGVAGGEETQYF. CDR3 sequence (DNA): TGTGCCAGCAGCCCTGGGGTAGCGGGGGGTGAAGAGACCCAGTACTTC.

The sample holds a few counts of this clonotype. The chain links TRBV7-6 to TRBJ2-3, with D hard to call. Germline assignment: CDR1 SGHVS and CDR2 FNYEAQ. The CDR3 totals 12 residues. The ends were cut back, 5 bases at V and 6 bases at J, with 9 bases in the middle. The CDR3 sequence: CASSPMRDTQYF. The DNA for the CDR3 is TGTGCCAGCAGCCCCATGAGGGATACGCAGTATTTT.

V gene TRBV6-5 combines with J gene TRBJ2-1; 10 bases fit TRBD2. J gave up 5 bases and V 1 base, and 5 bases lay outside the gene matches. CDR3 length: 16 amino acids. Looked up from germline, CDR1 is MNHEY and CDR2 is SVGAGI. CDR3 region: CASSYFPAGGHNEQFF. In DNA, the CDR3 is TGTGCCAGCAGTTACTTTCCAGCGGGGGGGCACAATGAGCAGTTCTTC.